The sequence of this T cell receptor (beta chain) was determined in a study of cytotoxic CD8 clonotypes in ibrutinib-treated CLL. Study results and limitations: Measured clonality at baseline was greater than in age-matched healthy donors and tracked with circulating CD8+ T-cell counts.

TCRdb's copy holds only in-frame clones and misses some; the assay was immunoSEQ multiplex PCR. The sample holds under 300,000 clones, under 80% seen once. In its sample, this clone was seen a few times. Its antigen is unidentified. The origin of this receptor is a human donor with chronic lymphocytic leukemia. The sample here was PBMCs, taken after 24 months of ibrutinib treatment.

The CDR3 DNA reads as TGTGCCAGTAGTATCCCGGACAGCAATGAAAAACTGTTTTTT. Its translation is CASSIPDSNEKLFF. The rearrangement links TRBV19 to TRBJ1-4, with D possibly matching TRBD1 (6 bases). The germline V gene has CDR1 LNHDA and CDR2 SQIVND (reference sequence). With 3 bases removed from V and 5 bases from J, the gap between germline ends came to 10 bases. The CDR3 has 14 residues.